Following are 16 T cell receptor beta chains from one sample sequenced in a study of blood T cell repertoires in COVID-19. The table came from immunoSEQ multiplex PCR; TCRdb's copy has only in-frame clones and leaves some out. The sample lists over 150,000 clones, approximately 79% occurring once. Sequenced: PBMCs or T cells enriched from blood (not recorded which). Source of these receptors: a man aged 50-59 years who had recovered from COVID-19.

The chain recombines TRBV7-9 with TRBJ1-6, with 7 bases that match TRBD1. The CDR3 is 14 residues long. Trimming at V came to 5 bases and at J to 7 bases, leaving 5 bases not matched to a gene. CDR1 SEHNR and CDR2 FQNEAQ come from the germline V gene (reference sequence). The CDR3 DNA reads TGTGCCAGCAGCCCACAGGGGCTGAATTCACCCCTCCACTTT. Its translation is CASSPQGLNSPLHF.

The rearrangement joins TRBV5-1 to TRBJ2-7; 8 positions match TRBD1. The V gene's germline CDR1 is SGHRS and CDR2 YFSETQ. The CDR3 has 12 amino acids. After removal of 5 bases from V and 9 bases from J, the junction contained 7 bases not matched to a gene. The CDR3 DNA follows: TGCGCCAGCAGTCCCGGACAGGGCCCGCAGTACTTC. Its translation: CASSPGQGPQYF.

V is TRBV7-8 and J is TRBJ2-7; D is perhaps TRBD1 (6 bases). Germline V gene lookup returns CDR1 SGHVS and CDR2 FQNEAQ. The germline V and J ends were trimmed by 3 bases and 3 bases, with 15 bases remaining between them. This CDR3 region has 15 residues. CDR3 DNA sequence: TGTGCCAGCAGCTTCTCAGCAGGGGCGAGCTACGAGCAGTACTTC. It is translated as CASSFSAGASYEQYF. Supplemented by reference TRBV7-8 and TRBJ2-7, the full variable domain reads GAGVSQSPRYKVAKRGQDVALRCDPISGHVSLFWYQQALGQGPEFLTYFQNEAQLDKSGLPSDRFFAERPEGSVSTLKIQRTQQEDSAVYLCASSFSAGASYEQYFGPGTRLTVT.

The genes are TRBV4-2 and TRBJ2-2; D may be TRBD2 (5 bases). This CDR3 region has 15 residues. Trimming pared 4 bases from V and 6 bases from J, leaving 15 bases between. Per germline, CDR1 LGHNA and CDR2 YNFKEQ. CDR3 coding DNA: TGTGCCAGCAGCCCCGCGGGCGGGCGGCCCGGGGAGCTGTTTTTT. This sequence encodes CASSPAGGRPGELFF.

The V and J genes are TRBV6-2 or TRBV6-3 and TRBJ1-6; perhaps TRBD1 as D (5 bases). This CDR3 has 14 amino acids. The ends were cut back, 6 bases at V and 5 bases at J, with 11 bases in the middle. Germline-derived CDR1 and CDR2 are MNHEY and SVGEGT. CDR3 DNA sequence: TGTGCCAGCAGCCCCGGACACAATAATTCACCCCTCCACTTT. Translation gives CASSPGHNNSPLHF.

The chain combines TRBV15 with TRBJ1-1; TRBD1 aligns across 7 bases. CDR3 length: 15 amino acids. Germline loops: CDR1 LNHNV, CDR2 YYDKDF (reference sequence). The V and J ends lost 0 bases and 0 bases, in that order; junction bases with no gene match: 1. This chain's CDR3 is CATSRDQGVNTEAFF. The CDR3 DNA reads TGTGCCACCAGCAGAGATCAGGGGGTGAACACTGAAGCTTTCTTT.

V gene TRBV7-2 combines with J gene TRBJ1-5; 9 nucleotides match TRBD1. The germline gives CDR1 SGHTA, CDR2 FQGNSA. V lost 2 bases to trimming and J lost 7 bases; unmatched junction nucleotides: 9. The CDR3 loop spans 16 amino acids. Here the CDR3 reads CASSLTGTGLYQPQHF. DNA of the CDR3: TGTGCCAGCAGCTTAACGGGGACAGGGCTTTACCAGCCCCAGCATTTT.

This CDR3 reads CAWTAGLAGLETQYF. In nucleotides, the CDR3 is TGTGCCTGGACGGCTGGCCTAGCGGGGCTTGAGACCCAGTACTTC. The chain carries TRBV30 and TRBJ2-5, with 9 bases aligning to TRBD2. Germline V gene sequence: CDR1 GTSNPN, CDR2 SVGIG (reference sequence). The CDR3 length is 15 residues. The trim removed 4 bases at V and 5 bases at J, leaving 11 bases unmatched.

CDR3 residues: CASSQDRTINYGYTF. The CDR3 coding sequence is TGCGCCAGCAGCCAAGATAGGACTATTAACTATGGCTACACCTTC. The V and J genes are TRBV4-1 and TRBJ1-2; D ambiguous. The CDR3 length is 15 residues. V lost 0 bases and J 1 base, leaving 9 bases between the germline ends. Per the germline V gene, CDR1 is MGHRA and CDR2 is YSYEKL.

This chain joins TRBV5-7 and TRBJ1-4; perhaps TRBD1 as D (6 bases). TRBV5-7 is treated as an ORF (open reading frame) with a function not yet certain. Trimming shortened V by 6 bases and J by 3 bases, and 18 bases separated the two germline ends. The CDR3 is 16 residues long. The CDR3, as DNA: TGTGCCAGCACCCCCGACGGGGGGCCATCTAATGAAAAACTGTTTTTT. As protein: CASTPDGGPSNEKLFF.

The chain is built from TRBV27 and TRBJ2-7, with TRBD2 matching over 7 bases. CDR1 MNHEY and CDR2 SMNVEV come from the germline V gene (reference sequence). Germline trimming cut 3 bases from V and 5 bases from J; bases unmatched to any gene: 4. The CDR3 has 13 amino acids. The CDR3 is CASSLRGWDEQYF. The CDR3 nucleotides read TGTGCCAGCAGTTTGCGGGGGTGGGACGAGCAGTACTTC.

The chain links TRBV30 to TRBJ1-2, with a tentative D call TRBD1 (5 bases). V shed 5 bases and J shed 8 bases, with 18 bases lying between them. Looked up from germline, CDR1 is GTSNPN and CDR2 is SVGIG (reference sequence). This CDR3 has 13 residues. The CDR3 spells CAWLPAGLGGYTF. CDR3 sequence (DNA): TGTGCCTGGCTTCCCGCAGGGCTCGGAGGCTACACCTTC.

The chain is built from TRBV29-1 and TRBJ2-5; TRBD2 aligns across 10 bases. The CDR3 runs to 14 residues. Germline CDR1 SQVTM, CDR2 ANQGSEA. Trimming at V came to 4 bases and at J to 3 bases, leaving 5 bases not matched to a gene. CDR3 protein: CSVGASGGKETQYF. The CDR3 DNA sequence: TGCAGCGTTGGGGCTAGCGGGGGTAAAGAGACCCAGTACTTC. The full variable domain, completed using reference TRBV29-1 and TRBJ2-5, is SAVISQKPSRDICQRGTSLTIQCQVDSQVTMMFWYRQQPGQSLTLIATANQGSEATYESGFVIDKFPISRPNLTFSTLTVSNMSPEDSSIYLCSVGASGGKETQYFGPGTRLLVL.

The CDR3 spells CASSLEGGYNSPLHF. The CDR3 DNA sequence: TGTGCCAGCAGCTTGGAAGGGGGATATAATTCACCCCTCCACTTT. The genes are TRBV5-5 and TRBJ1-6; D perhaps matches TRBD1 (6 bases). V was shortened by 0 bases and J by 4 bases, with 8 bases between the two germline ends. CDR1 is SGHKS, CDR2 YYEKEE, per germline (reference sequence). The CDR3 is 15 residues long.

CDR3 DNA: TGTGCCAGCAGCTTATACGGACAGGGCTTGAACACTGAAGCTTTCTTT. Translating gives CASSLYGQGLNTEAFF. The chain recombines TRBV11-1 with TRBJ1-1; 8 nucleotides match TRBD1. The CDR3 extends over 16 amino acids. The trim removed 2 bases at V and 0 bases at J, leaving 5 bases unmatched. Per germline, CDR1 SGHAT and CDR2 FQDESV (reference sequence).

This clone was detected once. The J gene is TRBJ2-7, the V gene TRBV3-1 (or the pseudogene TRBV3-2); weak D call: TRBD1 (6 bases). This CDR3 has 12 residues. Per germline, CDR1 LGHDT and CDR2 YNNKEL (reference sequence). Trimming removed 4 bases from V and 7 bases from J, with 11 bases in between. The CDR3 coding sequence is TGTGCCAGCAGCCTACAGGGTTGGGAGCAGTACTTC. Translated: CASSLQGWEQYF.